The subject of this entry is one TCR beta chain. The antigen it recognizes is unknown. Per-base quality was not reported, and no clone a single base away is much larger than it. At one collaborating source in Seattle, patients were enrolled during active infection and were followed longitudinally through the course of disease. The collaborating institutions used their own protocols to collect whole blood in K2EDTA tubes. Collaborator samples were shipped for TCRbeta analysis as frozen whole blood, isolated PBMCs, or DNA extracted from either sample type. The data were obtained in a study of blood T cell repertoires in COVID-19 (dated by TCRdb to about 2020). The study in broad terms: Collaborator samples came from the United States, Italy and Spain and covered acute and convalescent phases of COVID-19. The material from the prospective study consisted of cDNA or gDNA derived from T cells, B-cell-depleted T cells, or PBMCs. Subjects who had been exposed to COVID-19, were actively infected with it, or had recovered from it provided the deeply sampled blood TCRbeta repertoires that made up the dataset. The repertoires were made available in a free public database intended to serve as a resource for research on the immune response to SARS-CoV-2. Samples came from the ongoing ImmuneRACE study (first 160 participants) plus 1,254 subjects from 6 global collaborators. Sample metadata almost always included a de-identified subject ID, COVID-19 status, age in years and sex. Where available, HLA class I and class II types were obtained from metadata supplied by the sample provider rather than from assay-based typing. The paper's findings and limits, for the study overall: The amount of clinical and demographic metadata varied by source and participant and was provided uncurated.

From the cysteine through the phenylalanine, the CDR3 covers 15 amino acids. Here the CDR3 DNA is all that survives: 45 bases in frame from base 1. Based on the germline V gene, the CDR1 and CDR2 sequences are MRHNA and SNTAGT. The V and J ends are trimmed by 6 bases and 5 bases, leaving 19 bases between them. TCRbeta CDR3 regions were amplified from genomic DNA by means of the immunoSEQ Assay, a bias-controlled multiplex PCR. In the paper's pipeline: Within the assay, amplification of reference gene primers was used to estimate how many nucleated cells each sample contained. To quantify the absolute abundance of each unique TCRbeta CDR3 rearrangement, sequence reads were collapsed and filtered. For each sample, productive Simpson clonality was calculated by taking the square root of Simpson's diversity index across productive rearrangements. TCRdb carries this immuneACCESS record with in-frame sequences only. Its versions omit some clonotypes, under half of them owing to an unresolved V gene in the studies checked, with the rest unexplained. Clone size and the V and J calls come from that table; the DNA yielded D and trimming. The sample data list over 50,000 clones, and 80% to 85% of these were observed just once. The leading ten clones occupy more than 15% of the sample.

Material for sequencing was peripheral blood. The rearranged chain carries TRBV6-4 and TRBJ2-5, with a weak D call of TRBD1 (7 bases match). The clonotype was recovered from a man aged 55 to 70 with COVID-19, enrolled during active disease. In nucleotide form, the sequence is TGTGCCAGCAGCGAACAGGAGGGGGGACAGGAGACCCAGTACTTC. This encodes CASSEQEGGQETQYF.